Listed here are 20 T cell receptor beta chains from one sample, sequenced in a study of blood T cell repertoires in COVID-19. The method was immunoSEQ multiplex PCR; TCRdb's version includes in-frame clones alone and lacks a portion of them. This table has 150,000 to 200,000 clones, about 86% appearing once. Sequencing was done on a sample of peripheral blood. Receptor source: a woman older than 75 with acute or convalescent COVID-19.

The rearrangement joins TRBV7-6 to TRBJ2-1; TRBD1 aligns across 7 bases. The CDR3 sequence is 12 residues long. CDR1 and CDR2 (germline): SGHVS, FNYEAQ. V shed 5 bases and J 7 bases; nucleotides not matched to a gene: 2. CDR3 nucleotide sequence: TGTGCCAGCAGCCTGACAGGGAATGAGCAGTTCTTC. Its protein product is CASSLTGNEQFF.

The chain carries TRBV29-1 and TRBJ1-2; maybe TRBD1 (5 bases). Germline assignment: CDR1 SQVTM and CDR2 ANQGSEA. This CDR3 comprises 13 residues. Trimming removed 3 bases at V and 7 bases at J, with 15 bases between. The CDR3, as DNA: TGCAGCGTTGATCCCCAGGGAACCGGTGGCTACACCTTC. Amino acids: CSVDPQGTGGYTF.

This clone was seen more than once but under ten times. The chain uses TRBV6-2 or TRBV6-3 and TRBJ2-6; TRBD1 agrees at 7 bases. This CDR3 comprises 21 residues. Germline V gene sequence: CDR1 MNHEY, CDR2 SVGEGT. V shed 2 bases, J shed 2 bases, and the junction held 18 bases outside the gene matches. CDR3 sequence: CASSYHLYRGKGSTGANVLTF. CDR3 DNA sequence: TGTGCCAGCAGTTACCACCTATACAGGGGTAAAGGATCAACTGGGGCCAACGTCCTGACTTTC.

This clone was recorded a few times. This rearrangement joins TRBV19 to TRBJ1-5; 9 bases align to TRBD1. Germline CDR1 is LNHDA and CDR2 is SQIVND (reference sequence). The CDR3 has 18 amino acids. V lost 5 bases and J lost 9; bases outside the gene matches: 20. In DNA, the CDR3 is TGTGCCAGTAGTTTGCGACGAAACCGGGACAGGGTCCGGGGGCCCCAGCATTTT. Translation: CASSLRRNRDRVRGPQHF.

This chain links TRBV2 with TRBJ1-5; maybe TRBD1 (5 bases). The CDR3 covers 15 residues. Germline V lookup: CDR1 SNHLY, CDR2 FYNNEI. Trimming removed 4 bases at V and 0 bases at J, with 10 bases between. CDR3 coding DNA: TGTGCCAGCAGTGTAGGGGTTTTTAGCAATCAGCCCCAGCATTTT. Protein product: CASSVGVFSNQPQHF.

Worth noting for this clone: Different DNA sequences within this sample yield the same CDR3. The chain carries TRBV18 and TRBJ1-4, with 9 bases aligning to TRBD1. This CDR3 comprises 15 residues. The J segment lost 5 bases and the V segment lost 0 bases, leaving 1 base of the junction unmatched. Germline V gene data show CDR1 as KGHSH and CDR2 as LQKENI. Here the CDR3 reads CASSPPGQGNEKLFF. As DNA, the CDR3 is TGTGCCAGCTCACCACCGGGACAGGGCAATGAAAAACTGTTTTTT.

V is TRBV4-2 and J is TRBJ2-3; TRBD2 aligns across 14 bases. The germline V gene has CDR1 LGHNA and CDR2 YNFKEQ. This CDR3 region has 16 residues. With V trimmed by 4 bases and J by 5 bases, 5 bases remained unmatched. The CDR3 spells CASSRGTSGGRDTQYF. The CDR3 bases are TGTGCCAGCAGCCGAGGGACTAGCGGGGGTAGAGATACGCAGTATTTT.

This chain links TRBV21-1 with TRBJ2-7; TRBD1, the table's D call, was not compared with the DNA. TRBV21-1 is reported as a pseudogene. The CDR3 covers 16 residues. In DNA form, the CDR3 reads TGTGCCAGCAGCTTACCCCTGGGGACAACTTCCTACGAGCAGTACTTC. Translation gives CASSLPLGTTSYEQYF.

This clone was observed once. The chain carries TRBV28 and TRBJ2-1, with TRBD2 matching over 8 bases. CDR3 length: 15 residues. V gave up 6 bases and J gave up 2 bases; unmatched junction bases: 6. Germline V gives CDR1 MDHEN, CDR2 SYDVKM. The CDR3 is CASRRTSGAYNEQFF. CDR3 coding DNA: TGTGCCAGCAGACGTACTAGCGGTGCCTACAATGAGCAGTTCTTC.

The rearrangement uses TRBV18 and TRBJ2-5; 9 nucleotides line up with TRBD1. Germline-derived CDR1 and CDR2 are KGHSH and LQKENI. This CDR3 is 15 amino acids long. J gave up 2 bases and V 5 bases, and 6 bases lay outside the gene matches. The CDR3 loop is CASSGQGMRQETQYF. The DNA of the CDR3 is TGTGCCAGCTCAGGACAGGGGATGCGTCAAGAGACCCAGTACTTC. Filled out from reference TRBV18 and TRBJ2-5, the complete variable domain reads NAGVMQNPRHLVRRRGQEARLRCSPMKGHSHVYWYRQLPEEGLKFMVYLQKENIIDESGMPKERFSAEFPKEGPSILRIQQVVRGDSAAYFCASSGQGMRQETQYFGPGTRLLVL.

The chain carries TRBV27 and TRBJ1-2; D may be TRBD1 (5 bases). V was clipped by 2 bases and J by 2 bases, with 6 bases between them. This CDR3 spans 13 amino acids. Germline-derived CDR1 and CDR2 are MNHEY and SMNVEV (reference sequence). CDR3 nucleotide sequence: TGTGCCAGCAGTTTAGCAGGGAACTATGGCTACACCTTC. This gives the protein CASSLAGNYGYTF.

This sequence joins TRBV5-1 and TRBJ2-2; D is unclear. The CDR3 spans 12 residues. Germline V lookup: CDR1 SGHRS, CDR2 YFSETQ. Trimming took off 2 bases at V and 7 bases at J, with 6 bases between the two ends. The chain's CDR3 is CASSLNFGELFF. CDR3 DNA sequence: TGCGCCAGCAGCTTAAACTTCGGGGAGCTGTTTTTT.

This chain uses TRBV9 with TRBJ1-1; a weak D match, TRBD1 (5 bases). CDR1 is SGDLS and CDR2 is YYNGEE in the germline V gene. V lost 1 base, J lost 6 bases, and 10 bases lay in between. The CDR3 is 13 amino acids. CDR3 nucleotides: TGTGCCAGCAGCGTAACTCTGGGGCCTGAAGCTTTCTTT. Translating it yields CASSVTLGPEAFF.

Note on this clone: The sample holds other DNA sequences that translate to the same CDR3. The chain couples TRBV5-1 to TRBJ2-5, with 9 nucleotides matching TRBD2. From germline, CDR1 is SGHRS and CDR2 YFSETQ. V trimming: 0 bases; J trimming: 5 bases; junction bases outside the gene matches: 5. The CDR3 consists of 15 residues. CDR3 sequence: CASSLGAGGSETQYF. The CDR3 bases are TGCGCCAGCAGCTTGGGGGCGGGGGGGAGTGAGACCCAGTACTTC.

Here the CDR3 reads CASSQDAGTPNSPLHF. CDR3 nucleotides: TGTGCCAGCAGCCAAGATGCCGGGACACCGAATTCACCCCTCCACTTT. This chain joins TRBV3-1 (or the pseudogene TRBV3-2) and TRBJ1-6; D is perhaps TRBD1 (6 bases). This CDR3 is built from 16 residues. Germline V lookup: CDR1 LGHDT, CDR2 YNNKEL (reference sequence). Trimming took off 0 bases at V and 7 bases at J, with 13 bases between the two ends.

This chain uses TRBV10-2 with TRBJ2-7; 7 bases match TRBD2. V shed 8 bases and J 6 bases; nucleotides not matched to a gene: 13. Germline V gene lookup returns CDR1 WSHSY and CDR2 SAAADI. The CDR3 is made up of 14 amino acids. CDR3 loop: CASAEGLDGGEQYF. The CDR3 nucleotides read TGCGCCAGCGCAGAAGGACTAGACGGTGGCGAGCAGTACTTC.

This chain joins TRBV28 and TRBJ1-1; weak D call: TRBD1 (5 bases). The CDR3 is 11 residues long. The V gene lost 5 bases and the J gene lost 7 bases, with 8 bases spanning the gap. The germline V gene has CDR1 MDHEN and CDR2 SYDVKM. The CDR3 reads CASSKRGEAFF. CDR3 bases: TGTGCCAGCAGTAAAAGGGGTGAAGCTTTCTTT.

The V and J genes are TRBV4-2 and TRBJ2-1, with 9 bases identical to TRBD2. Unmatched junction bases numbered 2, after V lost 0 bases and J lost 8 bases. Germline V gene data show CDR1 as LGHNA and CDR2 as YNFKEQ. The CDR3 consists of 14 residues. The CDR3 nucleotides are TGTGCCAGCAGCCAAGACAGGACTAGCGATGAGCAGTTCTTC. Its translation is CASSQDRTSDEQFF.

The chain couples TRBV5-6 to TRBJ2-7, with TRBD1 matching over 9 bases. The CDR3 spans 14 residues. Germline lookup yields CDR1 SGHDT and CDR2 YYEEEE. Trimming removed 3 bases from V and 0 bases from J; junction bases left unmatched: 1. The CDR3 DNA is TGTGCCAGCAGCTGGGGACAGGGCTCCTACGAGCAGTACTTC. Its protein product is CASSWGQGSYEQYF.

This clone was seen only once. V usage is TRBV5-4 and J usage is TRBJ1-2, with 8 nucleotides matching TRBD1. The germline V gene encodes CDR1 SGHNT and CDR2 YYREEE (reference sequence). The CDR3 has 15 residues. Trimming cost V 2 bases and J 4 bases; bases outside gene matches: 7. CDR3 amino acids: CASSFAGGAGYGYTF. The CDR3 DNA follows: TGTGCCAGCAGCTTCGCAGGGGGCGCGGGCTATGGCTACACCTTC.